The entry below gives a single T cell receptor beta chain sequence along with its context. Its antigen is still unknown. No base quality values were provided; no much bigger clone lies one nucleotide off. Including the terminal cysteine and phenylalanine, the CDR3 comprises 16 residues. Of the read, only the CDR3 DNA is kept; its 48 bases are in frame from base 1. Relative to germline, V is missing 0 bases and J is missing 4 bases, with 8 bases of the junction outside any gene match. CDR1 and CDR2 are drawn from the germline V gene: SGHRS, YFSETQ. The source of the sample is a study of CD8 T cells in ankylosing spondylitis (dated by TCRdb to about 2017). Looking at the study overall: T cell receptor beta repertoires were profiled in healthy donors and ankylosing spondylitis patients so that disease-linked TCR variants could be found. The full study cohort comprised around 23 ankylosing spondylitis patients and 110 or so healthy donors. Peripheral blood samples were taken, and synovial fluid was additionally collected from ankylosing spondylitis patients.

Points the paper makes about the study in general: In peripheral blood, the disease-linked clones were found at relatively low frequencies and had a CD8+ phenotype. Blood from ankylosing spondylitis patients appeared to be characterized by a TCR beta motif made up of under ten highly homologous amino acid variants. The disease-linked clones were reported to be significantly enriched in matched synovial fluid samples from ankylosing spondylitis patients. Some TCR beta motif variants had previously been reported in synovial fluid and blood of reactive arthritis patients, which suggested common disease-initiation mechanisms.

TCRdb lists the instrument as Illumina HiSeq 2500. Quantitative 5'-RACE with molecular barcodes was used to prepare TCR beta libraries. On the study's bioinformatics: A new computational method based on a probabilistic model of VDJ rearrangement was used to identify disease-linked TCR variants. The public reads were reprocessed in TCRdb via fastp at Q25 and MiXCR, keeping in-frame beta chains. Each CDR3 protein gets just one entry, which takes the most common genes and DNA from the rows behind it. These V and J calls are TCRdb output, not the study's own analysis. For this sample the table gives roughly 450,000 distinct CDR3 sequences, of which 25% to 30% were detected only once. In total, the top ten clones hold 0.75% to 0.9% of the sample.

Recombination linked TRBV5-1 to TRBJ2-3, with 7 bases in between that match TRBD1. The sequenced material came from blood, either unsorted or a sorted T cell fraction (not recorded which). The TCR originated in a male donor with ankylosing spondylitis. Here is the DNA: TGCGCCAGCAGCTTGGGGTGGGATACAGGGGCAGATACGCAGTATTTT. This yields the protein CASSLGWDTGADTQYF.